This TCR beta chain was captured by sequencing in a study of blood T cells in healthy people across ages. This CDR3 region has 16 residues. V gave up 0 bases and J gave up 0 bases, with 11 bases separating them. Germline loops: CDR1 SEHNR, CDR2 FQNEAQ (reference sequence). Together with a sample-barcoded 5' primer, a J-beta primer mix was included in a second PCR lasting about 6 to 11 cycles. The template-switch adaptor was a 5' adaptor with 12 random nucleotides. It tagged each cDNA molecule. TCRdb called the 5' RACE reads again in MiXCR, with one record for every CDR3 protein. The sample shows roughly 700,000 distinct CDR3 sequences, about 32% of them seen only once. This clonotype occurred many times. Each sample had at least 6.5 million PBMCs isolated. Extraction yielded at least 6 micrograms of total RNA per sample.

The gene calls are TRBV7-9 and TRBJ1-2; D is possibly TRBD1 (6 bases). The receptor comes from a woman over 75 in good health. The sequencing input was blood. The CDR3 DNA is TGTGCCAGCAGCTTAGCGTACAGGGCAACTAACTATGGCTACACCTTC. Translation: CASSLAYRATNYGYTF. Full variable domain (missing parts from reference TRBV7-9 and TRBJ1-2): DTGVSQNPRHKITKRGQNVTFRCDPISEHNRLYWYRQTLGQGPEFLTYFQNEAQLEKSRLLSDRFSAERPKGSFSTLEIQRTEQGDSAMYLCASSLAYRATNYGYTFGSGTRLTVV.